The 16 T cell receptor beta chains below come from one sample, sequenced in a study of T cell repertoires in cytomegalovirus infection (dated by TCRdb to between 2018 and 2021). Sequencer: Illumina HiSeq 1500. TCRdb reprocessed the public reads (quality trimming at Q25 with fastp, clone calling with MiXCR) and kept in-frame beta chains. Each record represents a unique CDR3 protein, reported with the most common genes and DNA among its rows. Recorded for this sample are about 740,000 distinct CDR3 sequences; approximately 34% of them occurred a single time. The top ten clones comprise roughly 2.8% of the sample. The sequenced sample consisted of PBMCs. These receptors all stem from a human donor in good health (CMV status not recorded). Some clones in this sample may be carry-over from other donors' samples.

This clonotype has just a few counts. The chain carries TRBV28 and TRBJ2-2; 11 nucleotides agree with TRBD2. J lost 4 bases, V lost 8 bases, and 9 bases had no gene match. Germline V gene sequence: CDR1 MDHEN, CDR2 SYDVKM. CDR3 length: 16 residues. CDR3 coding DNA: TGTGCCAGCCAAAAGGGACTAGCGGAGCCCACCGGGGAGCTGTTTTTT. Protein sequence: CASQKGLAEPTGELFF.

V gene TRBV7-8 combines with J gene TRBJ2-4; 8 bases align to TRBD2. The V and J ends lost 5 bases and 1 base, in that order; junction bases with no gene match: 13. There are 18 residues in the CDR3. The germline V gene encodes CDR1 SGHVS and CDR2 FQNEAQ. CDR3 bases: TGTGCCAGCAGCGTGTCCAGCGTTAGCGGGATGGCCAAAAACATTCAGTACTTC. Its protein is CASSVSSVSGMAKNIQYF.

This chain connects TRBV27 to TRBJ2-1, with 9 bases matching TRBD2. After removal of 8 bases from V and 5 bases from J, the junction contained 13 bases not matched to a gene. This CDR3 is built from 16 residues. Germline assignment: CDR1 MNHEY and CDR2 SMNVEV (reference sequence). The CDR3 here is CASAAGGGRAHNEQFF. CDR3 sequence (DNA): TGTGCCAGCGCTGCGGGGGGCGGGAGGGCCCACAATGAGCAGTTCTTC.

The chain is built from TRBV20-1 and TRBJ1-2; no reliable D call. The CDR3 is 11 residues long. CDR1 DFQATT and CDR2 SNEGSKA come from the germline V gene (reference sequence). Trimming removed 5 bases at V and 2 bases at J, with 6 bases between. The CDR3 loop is CSASGNYGYTF. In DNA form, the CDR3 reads TGCAGTGCTTCTGGCAACTATGGCTACACCTTC.

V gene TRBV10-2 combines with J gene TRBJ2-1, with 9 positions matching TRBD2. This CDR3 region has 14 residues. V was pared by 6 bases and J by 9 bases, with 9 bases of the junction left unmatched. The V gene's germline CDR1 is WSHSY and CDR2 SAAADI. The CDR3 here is CASRASGVAGEQFF. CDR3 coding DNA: TGCGCCAGCAGGGCTAGCGGGGTAGCCGGTGAGCAGTTCTTC.

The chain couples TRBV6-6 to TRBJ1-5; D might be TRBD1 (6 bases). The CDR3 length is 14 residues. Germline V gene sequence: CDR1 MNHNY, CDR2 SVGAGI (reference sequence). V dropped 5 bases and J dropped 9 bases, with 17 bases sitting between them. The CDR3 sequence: CASSPRTAGRPQHF. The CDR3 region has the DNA TGTGCCAGCAGTCCGAGGACAGCGGGTCGGCCCCAGCATTTT.

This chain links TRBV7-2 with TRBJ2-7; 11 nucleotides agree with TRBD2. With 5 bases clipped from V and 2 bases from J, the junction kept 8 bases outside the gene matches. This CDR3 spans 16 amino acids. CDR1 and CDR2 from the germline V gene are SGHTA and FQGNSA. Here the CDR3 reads CASSARGTSGTYEQYF. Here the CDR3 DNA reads TGTGCCAGCAGCGCCCGTGGGACTAGCGGTACCTACGAGCAGTACTTC.

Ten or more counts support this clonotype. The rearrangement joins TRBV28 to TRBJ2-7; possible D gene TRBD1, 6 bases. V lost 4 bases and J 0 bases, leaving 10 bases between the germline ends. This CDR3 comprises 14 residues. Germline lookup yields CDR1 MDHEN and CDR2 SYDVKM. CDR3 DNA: TGTGCCAGCAGTTGGGCAGGGGCCTCCTACGAGCAGTACTTC. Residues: CASSWAGASYEQYF.

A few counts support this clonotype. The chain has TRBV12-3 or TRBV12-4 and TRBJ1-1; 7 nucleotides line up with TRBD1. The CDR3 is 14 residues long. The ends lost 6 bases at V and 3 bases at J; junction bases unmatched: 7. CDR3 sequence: CASRPQGSHTEAFF. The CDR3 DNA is TGTGCCAGCAGACCACAGGGGAGCCACACTGAAGCTTTCTTT.

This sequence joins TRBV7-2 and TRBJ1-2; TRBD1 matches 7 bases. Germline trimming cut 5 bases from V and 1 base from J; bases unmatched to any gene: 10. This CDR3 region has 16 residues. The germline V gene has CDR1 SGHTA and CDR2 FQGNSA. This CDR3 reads CASSPGRTGGNYGYTF. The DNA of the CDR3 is TGTGCCAGCAGCCCTGGTCGGACAGGAGGTAACTATGGCTACACCTTC.

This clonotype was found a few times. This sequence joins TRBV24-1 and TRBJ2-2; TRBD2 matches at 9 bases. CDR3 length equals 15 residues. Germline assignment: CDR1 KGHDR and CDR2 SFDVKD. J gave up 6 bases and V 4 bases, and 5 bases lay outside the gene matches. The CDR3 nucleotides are TGTGCCACCAGTGACACAAGGACTAGCGCCGGGGAGCTGTTTTTT. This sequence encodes CATSDTRTSAGELFF.

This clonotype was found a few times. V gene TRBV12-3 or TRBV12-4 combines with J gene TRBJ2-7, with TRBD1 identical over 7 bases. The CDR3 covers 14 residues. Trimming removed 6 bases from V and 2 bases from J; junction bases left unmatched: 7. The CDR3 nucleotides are TGTGCCAGCAGCCGTGGACAGGAACCCTACGAGCAGTACTTC. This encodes CASSRGQEPYEQYF.

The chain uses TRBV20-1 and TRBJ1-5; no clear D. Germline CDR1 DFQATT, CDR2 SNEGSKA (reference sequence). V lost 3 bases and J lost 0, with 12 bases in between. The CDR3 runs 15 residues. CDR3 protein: CSASPPVGSNQPQHF. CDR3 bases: TGCAGTGCTAGCCCCCCGGTTGGTAGCAATCAGCCCCAGCATTTT.

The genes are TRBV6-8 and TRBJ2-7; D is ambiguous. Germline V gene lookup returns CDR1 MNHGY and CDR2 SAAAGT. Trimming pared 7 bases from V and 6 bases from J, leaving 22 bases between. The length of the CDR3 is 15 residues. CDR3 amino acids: CASKPQGSRVGEQYF. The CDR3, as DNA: TGTGCCAGCAAACCCCAAGGGTCTAGGGTGGGCGAGCAGTACTTC.

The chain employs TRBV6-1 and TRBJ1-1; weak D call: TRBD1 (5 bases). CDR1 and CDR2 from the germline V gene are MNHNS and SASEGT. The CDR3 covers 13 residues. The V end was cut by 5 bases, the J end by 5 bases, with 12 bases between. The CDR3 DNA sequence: TGTGCCAGCAGTACCGACAGACTGACTGAAGCTTTCTTT. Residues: CASSTDRLTEAFF.

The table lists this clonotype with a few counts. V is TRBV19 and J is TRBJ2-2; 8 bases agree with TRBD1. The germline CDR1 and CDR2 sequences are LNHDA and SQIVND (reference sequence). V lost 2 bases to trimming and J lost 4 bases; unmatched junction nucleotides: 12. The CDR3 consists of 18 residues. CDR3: CASSIPPYRGNSTGELFF. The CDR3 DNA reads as TGTGCCAGTAGTATACCCCCCTACAGGGGGAATAGCACCGGGGAGCTGTTTTTT. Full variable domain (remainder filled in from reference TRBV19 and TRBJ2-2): DGGITQSPKYLFRKEGQNVTLSCEQNLNHDAMYWYRQDPGQGLRLIYYSQIVNDFQKGDIAEGYSVSREKKESFPLTVTSAQKNPTAFYLCASSIPPYRGNSTGELFFGEGSRLTVL.